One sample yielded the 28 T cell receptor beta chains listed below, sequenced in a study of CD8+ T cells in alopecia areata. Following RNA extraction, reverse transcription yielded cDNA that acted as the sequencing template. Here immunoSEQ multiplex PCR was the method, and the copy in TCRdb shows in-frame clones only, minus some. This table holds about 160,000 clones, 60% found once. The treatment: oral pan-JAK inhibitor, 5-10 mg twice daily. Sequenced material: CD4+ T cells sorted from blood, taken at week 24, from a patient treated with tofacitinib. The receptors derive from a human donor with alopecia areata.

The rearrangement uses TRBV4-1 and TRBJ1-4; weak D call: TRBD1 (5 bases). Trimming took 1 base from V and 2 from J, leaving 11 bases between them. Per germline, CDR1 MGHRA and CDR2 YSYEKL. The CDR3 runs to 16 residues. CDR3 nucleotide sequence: TGCGCCAGCAGCCAAGCAGTGCGGGGGACTAATGAAAAACTGTTTTTT. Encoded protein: CASSQAVRGTNEKLFF.

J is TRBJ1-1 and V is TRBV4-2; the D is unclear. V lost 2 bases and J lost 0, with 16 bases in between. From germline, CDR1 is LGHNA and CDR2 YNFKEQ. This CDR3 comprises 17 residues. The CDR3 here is CASSQFGGGVLNTEAFF. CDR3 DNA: TGTGCCAGCAGCCAATTTGGAGGCGGAGTTCTGAACACTGAAGCTTTCTTT.

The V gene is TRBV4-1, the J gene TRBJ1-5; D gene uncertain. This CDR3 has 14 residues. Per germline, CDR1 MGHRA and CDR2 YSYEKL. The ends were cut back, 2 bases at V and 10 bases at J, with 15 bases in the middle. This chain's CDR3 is CASSQPEDRGPQHF. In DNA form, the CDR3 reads TGCGCCAGCAGCCAACCGGAAGATCGAGGACCCCAGCATTTT.

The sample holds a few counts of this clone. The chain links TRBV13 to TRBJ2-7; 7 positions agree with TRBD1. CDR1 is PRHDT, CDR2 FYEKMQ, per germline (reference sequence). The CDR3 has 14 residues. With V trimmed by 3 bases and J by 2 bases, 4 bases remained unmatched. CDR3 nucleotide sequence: TGTGCCAGCAGCTTGACAGGGTACCCCTACGAGCAGTACTTC. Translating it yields CASSLTGYPYEQYF. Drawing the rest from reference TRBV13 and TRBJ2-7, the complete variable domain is AAGVIQSPRHLIKEKRETATLKCYPIPRHDTVYWYQQGPGQDPQFLISFYEKMQSDKGSIPDRFSAQQFSDYHSELNMSSLELGDSALYFCASSLTGYPYEQYFGPGTRLTVT.

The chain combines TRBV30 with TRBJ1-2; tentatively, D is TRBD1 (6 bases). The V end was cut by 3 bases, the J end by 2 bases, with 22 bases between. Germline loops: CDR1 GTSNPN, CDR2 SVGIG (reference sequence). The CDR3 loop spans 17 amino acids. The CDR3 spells CAWRPYIYRDLNYGYTF. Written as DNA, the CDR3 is TGTGCCTGGAGGCCTTATATCTACAGGGATCTCAACTATGGCTACACCTTC.

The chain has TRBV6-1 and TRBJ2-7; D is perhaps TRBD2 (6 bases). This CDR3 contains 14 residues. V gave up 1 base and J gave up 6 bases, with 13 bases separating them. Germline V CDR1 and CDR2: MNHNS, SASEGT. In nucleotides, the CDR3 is TGTGCCAGCAGTGAAGGGGGAGGACGGCGCGAGCAGTACTTC. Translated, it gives CASSEGGGRREQYF.

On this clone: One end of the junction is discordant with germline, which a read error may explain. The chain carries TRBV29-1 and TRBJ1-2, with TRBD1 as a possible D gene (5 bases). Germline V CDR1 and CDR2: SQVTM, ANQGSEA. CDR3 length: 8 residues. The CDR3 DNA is TGCAGCGTTTTTCAGGGCGCCTTC. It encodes CSVFQGAF.

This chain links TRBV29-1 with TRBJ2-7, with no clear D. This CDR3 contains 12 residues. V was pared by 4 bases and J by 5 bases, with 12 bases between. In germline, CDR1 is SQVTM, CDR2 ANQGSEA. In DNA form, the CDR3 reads TGCAGCGTTGCGGGCGCCAGGAACGAGCAGTACTTC. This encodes CSVAGARNEQYF.

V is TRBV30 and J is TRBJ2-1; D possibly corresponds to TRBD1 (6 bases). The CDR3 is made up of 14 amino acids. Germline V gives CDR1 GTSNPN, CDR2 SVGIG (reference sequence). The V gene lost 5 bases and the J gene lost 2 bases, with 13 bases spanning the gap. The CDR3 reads CAWLGQYPYNEQFF. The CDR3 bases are TGTGCCTGGCTCGGACAGTATCCCTACAATGAGCAGTTCTTC.

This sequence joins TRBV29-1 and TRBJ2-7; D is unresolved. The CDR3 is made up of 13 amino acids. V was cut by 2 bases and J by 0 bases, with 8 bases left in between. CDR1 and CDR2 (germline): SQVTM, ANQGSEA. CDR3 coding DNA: TGCAGCGTTGAAAAGGGTTCCTCCTACGAGCAGTACTTC. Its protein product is CSVEKGSSYEQYF.

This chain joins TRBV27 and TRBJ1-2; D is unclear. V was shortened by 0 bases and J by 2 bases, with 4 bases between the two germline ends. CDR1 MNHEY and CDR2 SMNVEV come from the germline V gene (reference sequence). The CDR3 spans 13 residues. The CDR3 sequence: CASSLSRNYGYTF. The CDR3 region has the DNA TGTGCCAGCAGTTTATCACGGAACTATGGCTACACCTTC.

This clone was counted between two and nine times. The CDR3 reads CSVKRLYQETQYF. For the CDR3, the DNA is TGCAGCGTTAAACGGCTGTACCAAGAGACCCAGTACTTC. The chain joins TRBV29-1 to TRBJ2-5; D not certain. V was shortened by 5 bases and J by 0 bases, with 10 bases between the two germline ends. Germline V gene lookup returns CDR1 SQVTM and CDR2 ANQGSEA. The CDR3 spans 13 residues.

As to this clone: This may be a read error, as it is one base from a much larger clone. CDR3 DNA sequence: TGTGCCAGCAGCTACACAGTGAACACTGAAGCTTTCTTT. It encodes CASSYTVNTEAFF. The chain employs TRBV7-9 and TRBJ1-1; D remains ambiguous. This CDR3 contains 13 residues. The ends were cut back, 4 bases at V and 0 bases at J, with 6 bases in the middle. The germline V gene has CDR1 SEHNR and CDR2 FQNEAQ (reference sequence).

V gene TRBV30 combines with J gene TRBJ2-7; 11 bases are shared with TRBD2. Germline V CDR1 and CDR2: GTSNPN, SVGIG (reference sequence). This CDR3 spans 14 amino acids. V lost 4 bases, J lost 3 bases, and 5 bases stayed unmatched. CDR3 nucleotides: TGTGCCTGGAACCGACTAGCGGGGAACTACGAGCAGTACTTC. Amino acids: CAWNRLAGNYEQYF.

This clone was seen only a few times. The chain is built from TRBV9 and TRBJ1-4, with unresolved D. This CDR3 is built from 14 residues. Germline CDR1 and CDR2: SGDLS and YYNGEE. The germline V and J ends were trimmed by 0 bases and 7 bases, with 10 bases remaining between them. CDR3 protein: CASSVAPAGEKLFF. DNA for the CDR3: TGTGCCAGCAGCGTAGCCCCGGCGGGTGAAAAACTGTTTTTT. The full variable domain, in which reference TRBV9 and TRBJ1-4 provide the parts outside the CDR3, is DSGVTQTPKHLITATGQRVTLRCSPRSGDLSVYWYQQSLDQGLQFLIQYYNGEERAKGNILERFSAQQFPDLHSELNLSSLELGDSALYFCASSVAPAGEKLFFGSGTQLSVL.

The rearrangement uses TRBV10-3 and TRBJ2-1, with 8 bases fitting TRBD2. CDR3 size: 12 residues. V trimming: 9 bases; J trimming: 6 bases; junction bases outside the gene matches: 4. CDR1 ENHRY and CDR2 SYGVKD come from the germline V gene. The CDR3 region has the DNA TGTGCCATGGCGGGGGGTGGCAATGAGCAGTTCTTC. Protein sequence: CAMAGGGNEQFF.

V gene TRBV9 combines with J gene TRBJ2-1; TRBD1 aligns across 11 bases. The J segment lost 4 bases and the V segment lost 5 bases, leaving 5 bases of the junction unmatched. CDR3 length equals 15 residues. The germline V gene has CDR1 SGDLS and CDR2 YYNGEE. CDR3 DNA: TGTGCCAGCAGTGACCGGGACAGGGGGTACAATGAGCAGTTCTTC. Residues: CASSDRDRGYNEQFF.

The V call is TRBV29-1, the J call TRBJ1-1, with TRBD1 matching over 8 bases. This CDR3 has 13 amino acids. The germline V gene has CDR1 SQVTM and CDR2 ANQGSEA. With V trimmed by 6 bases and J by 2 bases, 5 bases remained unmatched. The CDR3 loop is CSVRDRRNTEAFF. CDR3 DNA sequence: TGCAGCGTACGGGACAGGAGAAACACTGAAGCTTTCTTT.

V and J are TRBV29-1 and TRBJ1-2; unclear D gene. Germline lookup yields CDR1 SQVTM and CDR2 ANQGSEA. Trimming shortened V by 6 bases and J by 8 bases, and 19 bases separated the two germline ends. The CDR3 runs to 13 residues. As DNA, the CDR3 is TGCAGCGTAGCAGAACGACGTCAAAGCGGCTACACCTTC. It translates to CSVAERRQSGYTF.

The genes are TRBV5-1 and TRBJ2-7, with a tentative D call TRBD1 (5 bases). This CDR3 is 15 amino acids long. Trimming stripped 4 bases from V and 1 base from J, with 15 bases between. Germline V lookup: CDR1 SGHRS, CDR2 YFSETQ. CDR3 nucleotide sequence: TGCGCCAGCAGCGGGCAGACAGTGAATTCCTACGAGCAGTACTTC. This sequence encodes CASSGQTVNSYEQYF.

The CDR3 DNA reads as TGCAGCGTTGCCCTCTCCGTCGGGGGCACCTACGAGCAGTACTTC. It translates to CSVALSVGGTYEQYF. The rearrangement links TRBV29-1 to TRBJ2-7; D assignment may be TRBD1 or TRBD2 (6 bases each). The V and J ends lost 4 bases and 2 bases respectively, with 18 bases between them. In germline, CDR1 is SQVTM, CDR2 ANQGSEA. The CDR3 is 15 residues long.

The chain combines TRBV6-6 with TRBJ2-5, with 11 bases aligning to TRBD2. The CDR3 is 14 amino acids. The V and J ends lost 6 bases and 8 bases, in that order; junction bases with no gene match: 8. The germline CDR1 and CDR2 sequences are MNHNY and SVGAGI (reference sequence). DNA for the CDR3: TGTGCCAGCAGCCCATCGACTAGCGGGGTAACCCAGTACTTC. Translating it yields CASSPSTSGVTQYF.

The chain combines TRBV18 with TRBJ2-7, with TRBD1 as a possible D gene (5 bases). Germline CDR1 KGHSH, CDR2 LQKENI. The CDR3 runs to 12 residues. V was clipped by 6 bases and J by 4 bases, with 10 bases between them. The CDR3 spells CASSSTEYEQYF. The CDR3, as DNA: TGTGCCAGCTCCTCGACAGAATACGAGCAGTACTTC.

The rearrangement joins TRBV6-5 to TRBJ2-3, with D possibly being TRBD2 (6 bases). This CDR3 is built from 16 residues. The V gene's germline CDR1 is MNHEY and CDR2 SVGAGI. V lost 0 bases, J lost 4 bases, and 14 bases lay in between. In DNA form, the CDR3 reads TGTGCCAGCAGTTACTCCGTCGGGGGAGTACCAGATACGCAGTATTTT. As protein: CASSYSVGGVPDTQYF.

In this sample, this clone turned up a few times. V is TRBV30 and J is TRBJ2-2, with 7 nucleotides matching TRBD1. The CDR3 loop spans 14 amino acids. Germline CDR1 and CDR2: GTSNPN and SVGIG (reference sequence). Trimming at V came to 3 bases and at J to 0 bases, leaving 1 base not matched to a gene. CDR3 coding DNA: TGTGCCTGGAGGGACAGGACGAACACCGGGGAGCTGTTTTTT. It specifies CAWRDRTNTGELFF. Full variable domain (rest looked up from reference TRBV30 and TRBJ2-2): SQTIHQWPATLVQPVGSPLSLECTVEGTSNPNLYWYRQAAGRGLQLLFYSVGIGQISSEVPQNLSASRPQDRQFILSSKKLLLSDSGFYLCAWRDRTNTGELFFGEGSRLTVL.

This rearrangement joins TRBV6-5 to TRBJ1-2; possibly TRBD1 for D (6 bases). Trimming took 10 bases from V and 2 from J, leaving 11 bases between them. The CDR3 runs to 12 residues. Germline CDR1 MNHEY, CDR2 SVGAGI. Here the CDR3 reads CATRTGNYGYTF. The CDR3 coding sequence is TGTGCCACCAGAACAGGGAACTATGGCTACACCTTC.

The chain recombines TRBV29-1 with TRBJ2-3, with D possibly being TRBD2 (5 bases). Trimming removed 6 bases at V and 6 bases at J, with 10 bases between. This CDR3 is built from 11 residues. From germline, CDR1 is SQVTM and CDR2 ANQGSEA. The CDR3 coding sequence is TGCAGCGTGGTAATAGCGGATACGCAGTATTTT. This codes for CSVVIADTQYF.

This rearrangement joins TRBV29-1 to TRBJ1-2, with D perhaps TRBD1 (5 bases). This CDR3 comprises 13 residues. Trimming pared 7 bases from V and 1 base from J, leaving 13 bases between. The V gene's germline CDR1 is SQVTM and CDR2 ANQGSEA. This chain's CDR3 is CSADRDSNYGYTF. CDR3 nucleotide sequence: TGCAGCGCCGACCGCGACAGTAACTATGGCTACACCTTC.